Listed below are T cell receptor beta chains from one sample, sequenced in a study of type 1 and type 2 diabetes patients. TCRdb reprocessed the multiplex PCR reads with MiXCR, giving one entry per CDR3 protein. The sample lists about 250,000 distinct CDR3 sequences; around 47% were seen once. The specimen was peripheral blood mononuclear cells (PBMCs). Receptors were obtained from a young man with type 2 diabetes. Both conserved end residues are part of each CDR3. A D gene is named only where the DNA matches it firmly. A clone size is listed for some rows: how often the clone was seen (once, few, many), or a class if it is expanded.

TGTGCCAGCAGCTTAGATACTCTCAACTATGGCTACACCTTC | CASSLDTLNYGYTF | TRBJ1-2 | - | - | TRBV7-2 | 14
TGTGCCAGTAGTATATTCGGCGGGAGAGAGTACGAGCAGTACTTC | CASSIFGGREYEQYF | TRBJ2-7 | TRBD2 | few | TRBV19 | 15
TGTGCCTGGAGTGATGAATCGACTAGCGGACTCCAAGAGACCCAGTACTTC | CAWSDESTSGLQETQYF | TRBJ2-5 | TRBD2 | - | TRBV30 | 17
TGTGCCAGCAGCTACCCCCGTGGGAGGGATAGCACAGATACGCAGTATTTT | CASSYPRGRDSTDTQYF | TRBJ2-3 | TRBD2 | - | TRBV5-4 | 17
TGCGCCAGCAGCGTAGACAGTAATGAGCAGTTCTTC | CASSVDSNEQFF | TRBJ2-1 | - | - | TRBV5-1 | 12
TGTGCCAGCAGTTTGTGGGGGACGGATGAAAAACTGTTTTTT | CASSLWGTDEKLFF | TRBJ1-4 | - | once | TRBV12-5 | 14
TGTGCCAGCAGCCTATATGGCGAGCAGTACTTC | CASSLYGEQYF | TRBJ2-7 | - | - | TRBV11-2 | 11
TGTGCCTGGAGTCACTTCGGCGGTCGGGAGCAGTACTTC | CAWSHFGGREQYF | TRBJ2-7 | - | - | TRBV30 | 13
TGTGCCAGCAGTTTTCTGGGACAGAGAGACTCCTACGAGCAGTACTTC | CASSFLGQRDSYEQYF | TRBJ2-7 | TRBD1 | - | TRBV27 | 16
TGTGCCAGCAGTTTGGACCTAATAACTGAAGCTTTCTTT | CASSLDLITEAFF | TRBJ1-1 | - | - | TRBV12-3/TRBV12-4 | 13
TGTGCCACCAGCAGGGCTCGGACAGGCCGTGTCAATCTGAGCAATCAGCCCCAGCATTTT | CATSRARTGRVNLSNQPQHF | TRBJ1-5 | TRBD1 | - | TRBV15 | 20
TGCAGCGTTGAAAAGACCGATATGAACACTGAAGCTTTCTTT | CSVEKTDMNTEAFF | TRBJ1-1 | - | - | TRBV29-1 | 14
TGTGCCAGCAGTTACACTAGCGGGTACGAGCAGTACTTC | CASSYTSGYEQYF | TRBJ2-7 | TRBD2 | - | TRBV6-5 | 13
TGTGCCAGCAGCCCTCTTGGACTAGCGGGAGACGAGCAGTACTTC | CASSPLGLAGDEQYF | TRBJ2-7 | TRBD2 | - | TRBV14 | 15
TGCAGTGCATCTCCTAGCGTGCCCTCCTACGAGCAGTACTTC | CSASPSVPSYEQYF | TRBJ2-7 | - | - | TRBV20-1 | 14
TGCGCCAGCAGGGGGGAGGCCTACGAGCAGTACTTC | CASRGEAYEQYF | TRBJ2-7 | - | once | TRBV5-1 | 12
TGCGCCAGCACTGACGGGTGGGCGGATGAGCAGTTCTTC | CASTDGWADEQFF | TRBJ2-1 | - | - | TRBV10-2 | 13
TGTGCCAGCAGTTACACAGCGGGGTGGGGAGAGACCCAGTACTTC | CASSYTAGWGETQYF | TRBJ2-5 | TRBD2 | - | TRBV6-5 | 15
TGTGCCAGTAGAAAATTACGACAGGGTCGGGGATCACCCCTCCACTTT | CASRKLRQGRGSPLHF | TRBJ1-6 | TRBD1 | few | TRBV19 | 16
TGTGCCAGCAGTTATTATAGAGGTGCCGGGGAGCTGTTTTTT | CASSYYRGAGELFF | TRBJ2-2 | - | - | TRBV6-5 | 14
TGTGCCAGTAATCTCAAGAGGGGGTACACCTTGGACTACAATGAGCAGTTCTTC | CASNLKRGYTLDYNEQFF | TRBJ2-1 | - | - | TRBV19 | 18
TGTGCCAGCAGTAAGACAGGGCAGGGGGAGTGGAACACTGAAGCTTTCTTT | CASSKTGQGEWNTEAFF | TRBJ1-1 | TRBD1 | few | TRBV12-3/TRBV12-4 | 17
TGTGCCAGCAGTTTATTAGCGGGAGGAGAAGTTTCCGGGGAGCTGTTTTTT | CASSLLAGGEVSGELFF | TRBJ2-2 | TRBD2 | - | TRBV12-3/TRBV12-4 | 17
TGTGCCAGTCTAAAAGACAATGAGCAGTTCTTC | CASLKDNEQFF | TRBJ2-1 | - | - | TRBV6-6 | 11
TGTGCCAGCAGTATTCCCGCGCGCGGGTACAGCTCCTTCAATGAGCAGTTCTTC | CASSIPARGYSSFNEQFF | TRBJ2-1 | - | - | TRBV2 | 18
TGCGCCAGCAGCCCGGGCCTTCTTCCATCCGCCTACGAGCAGTACTTC | CASSPGLLPSAYEQYF | TRBJ2-7 | - | - | TRBV5-1 | 16
TGTGCCAGCAGCTTCGGACAGGGAAACACTGAAGCTTTCTTT | CASSFGQGNTEAFF | TRBJ1-1 | TRBD1 | - | TRBV7-6 | 14
TGCAGCGTGGGGGACAGCCGAGGCGAGCAGTACTTC | CSVGDSRGEQYF | TRBJ2-7 | TRBD1 | few | TRBV29-1 | 12
TGCAGCGCACTCGACAGGGGTATTGACTATGGCTACACCTTC | CSALDRGIDYGYTF | TRBJ1-2 | TRBD1 | - | TRBV29-1 | 14
TGTGCCAGCAGCCAAACAGGCTACCGTGAAGCTTTCTTT | CASSQTGYREAFF | TRBJ1-1 | - | - | TRBV4-2 | 13
TGCGCCAGCAGCCAAGATCTAGGAAACACCGGGGAGCTGTTTTTT | CASSQDLGNTGELFF | TRBJ2-2 | - | - | TRBV4-1 | 15
TGCGCCAGCAAAGCCCTTATCGGGACAGGGGCTCGGGAGCAGTACTTC | CASKALIGTGAREQYF | TRBJ2-7 | TRBD1 | - | TRBV5-1 | 16
TGTGCCAGCAGCCAAGCCTACTATGGCTACACCTTC | CASSQAYYGYTF | TRBJ1-2 | - | once | TRBV14 | 12
TGTGCCTGGACAGGGGGGAGGACTGAAGCTTTCTTT | CAWTGGRTEAFF | TRBJ1-1 | TRBD1 | - | TRBV30 | 12
TGTGCCAGCAGCCCCCCTAAGCGGGGGTTGTCCTACGAGCAGTACTTC | CASSPPKRGLSYEQYF | TRBJ2-7 | TRBD2 | - | TRBV11-2 | 16
TGTGCCAGCAGCGGACAGTTCTCTGGGGCCAACGTCCTGACTTTC | CASSGQFSGANVLTF | TRBJ2-6 | - | few | TRBV13 | 15
TGTGCCACCAGCAGAGATTTAGAGTGGGGCTATGGCTACACCTTC | CATSRDLEWGYGYTF | TRBJ1-2 | - | once | TRBV15 | 15
TGTGCCAGCATGGGGACAGGGATCACTGAAGCTTTCTTT | CASMGTGITEAFF | TRBJ1-1 | TRBD1 | - | TRBV7-3 | 13